This TCR beta chain was documented in a study of cytomegalovirus exposure and HLA in healthy donors. General study results and limits: When analyzed later, a missense DCLRE1C variant was found to be linked to TCR beta V- and J-gene trimming. Previously analyzed data showed that most TCR beta V segments were productive at a frequency of about 87% or about 30%.

The CDR3 runs to 14 residues. Germline CDR1 is KGHSH and CDR2 is LQKENI. PCR used 60 Vbeta primers and 13 Jbeta primers. Sequencing was performed with immunoSEQ multiplex PCR; in TCRdb, only in-frame clones are kept and a portion is missing. The sample carries roughly 100,000 clones, nearly 80% recorded once. In regard to this clone: Its antigen is unidentified.

The chain is built from TRBV18 and TRBJ2-5; the D is unclear. The DNA end favors TRBJ2-7, so the J call may be wrong. Material for sequencing was PBMCs. The clonotype comes from a man aged 60-69 years in good health and CMV-seropositive. The CDR3 spells CASSPASGQYEQYF. Here the CDR3 DNA reads TGTGCCAGCTCACCTGCGTCGGGTCAATACGAGCAGTACTTC.